The clone carrying this T cell receptor (beta chain) appeared many times. Its antigen is as yet unknown. Arm-PCR of CDR3 regions with iRepertoire HTBI primers generated TCR beta libraries. One entry per CDR3 protein, called by TCRdb with MiXCR from the multiplex PCR reads. This table has a few hundred thousand distinct CDR3 sequences, 20% to 25% appearing once. This sample is drawn from a study of regulatory T cells in long-lasting Graves disease. Study outcomes and limitations: Favored gene segments in persistent disease were TRBV28, TRBJ1-2 and TRBJ2-5.

Time point here: newly diagnosed GD, antithyroid drugs for less than 3 months. From PBMCs, RNA was extracted and then used to make the TCR library. Diagnosing Graves' disease relied on the American Thyroid Association guidelines. EDTA tubes held 9 to 10 milliliters of peripheral blood from each patient. The CDR3 totals 15 residues. V was shortened by 4 bases and J by 5 bases, with 15 bases between the two germline ends. Germline CDR1 ENHRY, CDR2 SYGVKD. This sequence originates from a female donor with Graves disease. The sample consisted of peripheral blood mononuclear cells (PBMCs), taken at new diagnosis, from a patient treated with antithyroid drugs. This sequence joins TRBV10-3 and TRBJ2-1, with D maybe TRBD2 (6 bases). The CDR3 loop reads CAISGGQRADNEQFF. CDR3 coding DNA: TGTGCCATCAGTGGTGGTCAGCGGGCCGACAATGAGCAGTTCTTC.